This T cell receptor beta chain was retrieved from a study of cytomegalovirus exposure and HLA in healthy donors. Notes on the study in general: A later analysis linked roughly 17,000 TCR beta sequences to HLA alleles at 0.05 false discovery rate.

Concerning this clone itself: Its antigen remains unknown. Other DNA sequences from this sample encode an identical CDR3 as well.

The CDR3 totals 12 residues. Germline-derived CDR1 and CDR2 are KGHSH and LQKENI. The germline V and J ends were trimmed by 6 bases and 8 bases, with 11 bases remaining between them. PCR involved 60 Vbeta and 13 Jbeta primers. Assay used: immunoSEQ multiplex PCR; TCRdb lists only in-frame clones, some missing. This sample has approximately 240,000 clones, with approximately 84% found just once. The TCR sequence derives from a woman between 35 and 50 years old in good health and CMV-seronegative. Sequences were obtained from PBMCs. The chain links TRBV18 to TRBJ2-1; D gene ambiguous. The CDR3 here is CASSPSGDEQFF. The CDR3 DNA is TGTGCCAGCTCGCCCTCAGGCGATGAGCAGTTCTTC.